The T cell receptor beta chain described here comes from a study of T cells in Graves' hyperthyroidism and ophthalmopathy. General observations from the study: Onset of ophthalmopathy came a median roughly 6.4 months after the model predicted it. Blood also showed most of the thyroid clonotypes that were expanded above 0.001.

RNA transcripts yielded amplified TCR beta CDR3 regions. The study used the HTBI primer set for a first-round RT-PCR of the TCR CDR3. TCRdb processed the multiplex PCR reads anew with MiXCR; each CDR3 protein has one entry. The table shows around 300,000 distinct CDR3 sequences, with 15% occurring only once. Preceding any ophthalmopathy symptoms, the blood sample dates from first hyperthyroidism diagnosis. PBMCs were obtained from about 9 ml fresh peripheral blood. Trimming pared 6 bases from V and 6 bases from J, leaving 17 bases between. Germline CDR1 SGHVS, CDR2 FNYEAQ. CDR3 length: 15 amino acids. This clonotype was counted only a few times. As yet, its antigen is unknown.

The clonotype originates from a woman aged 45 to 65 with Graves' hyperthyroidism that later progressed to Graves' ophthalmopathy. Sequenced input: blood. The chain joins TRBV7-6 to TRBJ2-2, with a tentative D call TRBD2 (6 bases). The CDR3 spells CASRGEAFGSGELFF. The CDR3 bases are TGTGCCAGCAGAGGGGAGGCATTTGGATCCGGGGAGCTGTTTTTT. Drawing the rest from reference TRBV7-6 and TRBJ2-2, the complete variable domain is GAGVSQSPRYKVTKRGQDVALRCDPISGHVSLYWYRQALGQGPEFLTYFNYEAQQDKSGLPNDRFSAERPEGSISTLTIQRTEQRDSAMYRCASRGEAFGSGELFFGEGSRLTVL.